This T cell receptor (beta chain) comes out of a study of early T cells in non-severe SARS-CoV-2 infection. Study information: Sequencing used unsorted whole-blood bulk RNA, so chains lack pairing.

This CDR3 is 16 amino acids long. V shed 4 bases, J shed 2 bases, and the junction held 7 bases outside the gene matches. CDR1 and CDR2 (germline): SNHLY, FYNNEI. Broader study findings: There was a bias toward anti-spike CD8 responses in VDJdb matching, which missed private and CD4 specificities.

Details on this clonotype: Its specificity is not known.

Using its own MiXCR run on the 5' RACE reads, TCRdb lists one record per CDR3 protein. This sample has 32,000 or so distinct CDR3 sequences, with 5% found just once. V is TRBV2 and J is TRBJ2-1, with 8 bases matching TRBD1. The source is an adult who was a healthcare worker with PCR-confirmed SARS-CoV-2 infection or an uninfected control (not recorded which). Specimen: whole blood. Here the CDR3 reads CASSARGTGTYNEQFF. The CDR3 coding sequence is TGTGCCAGCAGTGCCCGAGGGACAGGTACCTACAATGAGCAGTTCTTC.